This TCR beta chain comes out of a study of blood T cell repertoires in COVID-19 (dated by TCRdb to 2020 to 2021). Context from the whole study: Samples from collaborators originated in the United States, Italy and Spain and spanned both the acute and convalescent phases of COVID-19. The prospective study material was composed of cDNA or gDNA derived from T cells, B-cell-depleted T cells, or PBMCs. Nearly every sample came with metadata listing a de-identified subject ID, COVID-19 status, age in years and sex. The dataset comprised deeply sampled blood TCRbeta repertoires from subjects exposed to, actively infected with, or recovered from COVID-19. Where HLA class I and class II types were available, the types were taken from metadata supplied by the sample provider, not from assay-based typing. The repertoires were made available in a free public database intended to serve as a resource for research on the immune response to SARS-CoV-2. Samples were obtained from the ongoing ImmuneRACE study (first 160 participants) and from approximately 1,200 subjects provided by 6 global collaborators. Broad study findings and their caveats: How much clinical and demographic metadata was included differed by source and by participant, and the metadata was provided uncurated.

Of note for this clone: The target of this receptor is not known. Base qualities are not at hand, and no much larger clone is one base apart.

Whole blood was collected in K2EDTA tubes by collaborating institutions according to the institutions' own protocols. For TCRbeta analysis, collaborators shipped samples in one of three forms: frozen whole blood, isolated PBMCs, or DNA extracted from either of those sample types. TCRbeta CDR3 regions were amplified from genomic DNA by means of the immunoSEQ Assay, a bias-controlled multiplex PCR. The source study handled its data this way. The number of nucleated cells in each sample was estimated from the amplification of reference gene primers within the assay. To quantify the absolute abundance of each unique TCRbeta CDR3 rearrangement, sequence reads were collapsed and filtered. For each sample, productive Simpson clonality was calculated by taking the square root of Simpson's diversity index across productive rearrangements. Sourced from immuneACCESS, this table was stored by TCRdb with only in-frame sequences that have V and J called. A share of the clones is absent; for the studies checked, an unresolved V gene accounts for under half, and the remainder has no known explanation. Clonal size and the V and J genes are those of that table, whereas D and trimming came from the DNA. Counted in this sample were 200,000 to 300,000 clones; about 85% of them appeared once. 3% to 3.5% of the sample belongs to the ten largest clones.

The CDR3 contains 16 residues, cysteine and phenylalanine counted. Kept here is only the CDR3 DNA, which spans 48 bases and is read in frame from base 1. V trim: 2 bases; J trim: 4 bases; unmatched bases: 6. For CDR1 and CDR2, the germline V gene lists MNHEY and SVGAGI. This clonotype was obtained from a man aged 18 to 30 with active or convalescent COVID-19. The sequence links TRBV6-5 to TRBJ2-5; 11 bases in the junction line up with TRBD2. The specimen was peripheral blood. The CDR3 reads as follows: CASSYLAGGGRETQYF. The base sequence is TGTGCCAGCAGTTACCTAGCGGGGGGTGGTAGAGAGACCCAGTACTTC.